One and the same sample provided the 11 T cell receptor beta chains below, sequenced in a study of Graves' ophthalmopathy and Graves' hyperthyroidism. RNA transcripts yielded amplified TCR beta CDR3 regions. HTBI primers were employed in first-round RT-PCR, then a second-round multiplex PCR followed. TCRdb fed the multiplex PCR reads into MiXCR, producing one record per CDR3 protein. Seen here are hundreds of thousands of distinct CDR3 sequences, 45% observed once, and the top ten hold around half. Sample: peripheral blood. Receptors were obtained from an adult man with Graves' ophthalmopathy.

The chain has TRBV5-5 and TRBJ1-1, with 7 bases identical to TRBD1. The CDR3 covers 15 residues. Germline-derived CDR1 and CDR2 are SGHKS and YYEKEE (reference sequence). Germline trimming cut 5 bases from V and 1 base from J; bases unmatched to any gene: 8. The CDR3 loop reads CASRTGINPNTEAFF. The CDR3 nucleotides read TGTGCCAGCAGGACAGGGATTAATCCGAACACTGAAGCTTTCTTT.

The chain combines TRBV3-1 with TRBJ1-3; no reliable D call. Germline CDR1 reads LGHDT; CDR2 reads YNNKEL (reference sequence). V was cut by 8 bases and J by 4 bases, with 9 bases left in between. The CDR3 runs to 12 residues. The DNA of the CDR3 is TGTGCCAGCCTGGGCAGAGGAAACACCATATATTTT. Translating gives CASLGRGNTIYF.

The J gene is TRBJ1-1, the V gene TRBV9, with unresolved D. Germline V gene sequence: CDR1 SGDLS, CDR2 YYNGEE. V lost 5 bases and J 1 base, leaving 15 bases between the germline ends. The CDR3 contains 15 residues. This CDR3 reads CASSLSSPSNTEAFF. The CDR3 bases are TGTGCCAGCAGTTTGTCCAGTCCTTCGAACACTGAAGCTTTCTTT.

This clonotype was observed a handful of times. CDR3 nucleotide sequence: TGTGCCAGCAGCGTAGCGCCACAAGAGACCCAGTACTTC. Translating gives CASSVAPQETQYF. J is TRBJ2-5 and V is TRBV9, with D hard to call. Trimming removed 0 bases at V and 2 bases at J, with 5 bases between. The CDR3 runs to 13 residues. Per germline, CDR1 SGDLS and CDR2 YYNGEE. Using reference TRBV9 and TRBJ2-5 for the parts outside the CDR3, the full variable domain is DSGVTQTPKHLITATGQRVTLRCSPRSGDLSVYWYQQSLDQGLQFLIQYYNGEERAKGNILERFSAQQFPDLHSELNLSSLELGDSALYFCASSVAPQETQYFGPGTRLLVL.

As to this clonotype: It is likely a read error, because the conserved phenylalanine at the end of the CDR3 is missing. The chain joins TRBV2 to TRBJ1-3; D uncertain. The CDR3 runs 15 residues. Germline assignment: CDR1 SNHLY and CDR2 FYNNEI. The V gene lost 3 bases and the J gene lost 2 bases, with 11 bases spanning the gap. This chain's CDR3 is CASSDLGETGNTIYL. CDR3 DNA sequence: TGTGCCAGCAGTGATCTCGGGGAAACTGGAAACACCATATATCTT.

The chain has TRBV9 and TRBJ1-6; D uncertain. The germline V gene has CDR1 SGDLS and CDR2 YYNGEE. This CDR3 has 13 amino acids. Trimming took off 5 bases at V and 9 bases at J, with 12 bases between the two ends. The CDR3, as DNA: TGTGCCAGCAGTTACTCGACGGGTTCACCCCTCCACTTT. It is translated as CASSYSTGSPLHF.

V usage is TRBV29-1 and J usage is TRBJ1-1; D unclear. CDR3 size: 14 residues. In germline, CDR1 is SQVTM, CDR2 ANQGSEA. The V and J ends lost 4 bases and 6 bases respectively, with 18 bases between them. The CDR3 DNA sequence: TGCAGCGTTGCCCCTTCCGGCCCCTGGTCTGAAGCTTTCTTT. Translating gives CSVAPSGPWSEAFF.

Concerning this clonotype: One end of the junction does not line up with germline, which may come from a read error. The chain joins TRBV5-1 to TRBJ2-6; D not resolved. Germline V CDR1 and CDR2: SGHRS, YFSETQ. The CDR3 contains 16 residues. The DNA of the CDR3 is TGTGCCAGCAGCTTAAGTCTTAACTCTGGGGCCAACGTCCTGACTTTC. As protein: CASSLSLNSGANVLTF.

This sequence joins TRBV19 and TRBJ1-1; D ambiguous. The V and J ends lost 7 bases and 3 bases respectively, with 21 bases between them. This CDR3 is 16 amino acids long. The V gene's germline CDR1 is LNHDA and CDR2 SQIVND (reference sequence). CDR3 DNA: TGTGCCAGTACGAACCTTGAGATACCACGTCACACTGAAGCTTTCTTT. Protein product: CASTNLEIPRHTEAFF.

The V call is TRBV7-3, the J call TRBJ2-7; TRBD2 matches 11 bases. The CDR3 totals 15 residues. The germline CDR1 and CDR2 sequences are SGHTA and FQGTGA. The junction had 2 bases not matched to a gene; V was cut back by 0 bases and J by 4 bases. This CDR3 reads CASSLTASGRYEQYF. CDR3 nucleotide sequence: TGTGCCAGCAGCTTAACGGCTAGCGGGAGGTACGAGCAGTACTTC.

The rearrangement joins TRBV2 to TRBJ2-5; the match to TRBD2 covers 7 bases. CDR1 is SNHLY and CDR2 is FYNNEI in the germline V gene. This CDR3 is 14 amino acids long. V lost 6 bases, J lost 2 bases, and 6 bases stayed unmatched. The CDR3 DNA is TGTGCCAGCAGGTGGCGGGGGACGCAAGAGACCCAGTACTTC. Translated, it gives CASRWRGTQETQYF. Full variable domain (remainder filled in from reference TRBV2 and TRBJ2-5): EPEVTQTPSHQVTQMGQEVILRCVPISNHLYFYWYRQILGQKVEFLVSFYNNEISEKSEIFDDQFSVERPDGSNFTLKIRSTKLEDSAMYFCASRWRGTQETQYFGPGTRLLVL.